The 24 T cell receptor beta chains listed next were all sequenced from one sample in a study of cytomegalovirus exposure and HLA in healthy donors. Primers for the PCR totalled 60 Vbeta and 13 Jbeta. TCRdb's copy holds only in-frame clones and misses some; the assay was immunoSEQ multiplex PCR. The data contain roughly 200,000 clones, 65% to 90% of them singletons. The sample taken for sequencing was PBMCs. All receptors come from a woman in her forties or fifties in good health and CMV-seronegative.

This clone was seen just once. This CDR3 is CASIGAGGLDTQYF. DNA for the CDR3: TGTGCCAGCATTGGGGCGGGAGGGTTAGATACGCAGTATTTT. This chain uses TRBV6-6 with TRBJ2-3; 9 nucleotides align to TRBD2. This CDR3 contains 14 residues. Germline V gene data show CDR1 as MNHNY and CDR2 as SVGAGI (reference sequence). Losses at the gene ends were 7 bases for V and 5 bases for J; bases not matched to a gene: 7.

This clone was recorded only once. The CDR3 DNA sequence: TGTGCCAGCAGCTTAGACCTTCAGGGTTGGGAGACCCAGTACTTC. Protein sequence: CASSLDLQGWETQYF. The chain recombines TRBV11-2 with TRBJ2-5; TRBD1 is a possible D gene (5 bases). The CDR3 sequence is 15 residues long. CDR1 and CDR2 (germline): SGHAT, FQNNGV. The germline V and J ends were trimmed by 0 bases and 5 bases, with 13 bases remaining between them.

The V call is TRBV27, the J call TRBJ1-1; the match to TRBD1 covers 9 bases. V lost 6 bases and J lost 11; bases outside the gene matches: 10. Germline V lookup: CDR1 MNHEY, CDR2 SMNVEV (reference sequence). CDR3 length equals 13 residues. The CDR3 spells CASSFGGDRVAFF. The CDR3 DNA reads TGTGCCAGCAGCTTCGGGGGGGACAGGGTGGCTTTCTTT.

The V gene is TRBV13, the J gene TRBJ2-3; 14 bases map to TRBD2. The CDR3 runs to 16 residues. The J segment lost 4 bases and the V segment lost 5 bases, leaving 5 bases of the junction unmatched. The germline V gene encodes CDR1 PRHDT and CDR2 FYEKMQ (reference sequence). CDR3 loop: CASSVEGLAGADTQYF. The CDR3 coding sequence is TGTGCCAGCAGCGTAGAGGGACTAGCGGGGGCAGATACGCAGTATTTT.

The CDR3 region is CASRQAYEQYF. Written as DNA, the CDR3 is TGTGCCAGCCGACAGGCCTACGAGCAGTACTTC. The V and J genes are TRBV18 and TRBJ2-7; D may be TRBD1 (6 bases). Germline values: CDR1 KGHSH, CDR2 LQKENI. V lost 8 bases and J lost 2, with 7 bases in between. There are 11 residues in the CDR3.

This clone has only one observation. This chain's CDR3 is CAWNTEISYEQYF. Written as DNA, the CDR3 is TGTGCCTGGAATACAGAGATCTCCTACGAGCAGTACTTC. The V call is TRBV30, the J call TRBJ2-7, with D unclear. CDR1 is GTSNPN, CDR2 SVGIG, per germline (reference sequence). Between the trimmed V and J ends, which lost 4 bases and 0 bases, there was a span of 10 bases. This CDR3 is built from 13 residues.

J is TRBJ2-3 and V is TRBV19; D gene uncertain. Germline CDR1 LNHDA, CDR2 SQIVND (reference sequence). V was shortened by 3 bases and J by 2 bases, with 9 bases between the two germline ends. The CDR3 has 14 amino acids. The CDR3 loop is CASSIGPNTDTQYF. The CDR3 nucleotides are TGTGCCAGTAGTATTGGCCCCAACACAGATACGCAGTATTTT.

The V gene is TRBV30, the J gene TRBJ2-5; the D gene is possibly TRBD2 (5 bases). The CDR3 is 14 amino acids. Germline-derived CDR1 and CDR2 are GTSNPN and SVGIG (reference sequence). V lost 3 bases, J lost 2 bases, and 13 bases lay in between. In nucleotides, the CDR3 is TGTGCCTGGAGGGTGAGAGGGAAACAAGAGACCCAGTACTTC. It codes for CAWRVRGKQETQYF.

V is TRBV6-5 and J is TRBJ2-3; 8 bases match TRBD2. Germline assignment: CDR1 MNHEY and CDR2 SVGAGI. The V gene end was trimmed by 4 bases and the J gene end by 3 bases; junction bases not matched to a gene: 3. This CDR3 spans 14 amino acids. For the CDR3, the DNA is TGTGCCAGCAGTTTACTAGCGGCGACAGATACGCAGTATTTT. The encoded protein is CASSLLAATDTQYF.

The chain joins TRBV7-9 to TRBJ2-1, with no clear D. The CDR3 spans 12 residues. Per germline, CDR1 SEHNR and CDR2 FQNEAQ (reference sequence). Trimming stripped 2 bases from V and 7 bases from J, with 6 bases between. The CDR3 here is CASSLTLNEQFF. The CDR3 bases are TGTGCCAGCAGCTTAACTCTGAATGAGCAGTTCTTC.

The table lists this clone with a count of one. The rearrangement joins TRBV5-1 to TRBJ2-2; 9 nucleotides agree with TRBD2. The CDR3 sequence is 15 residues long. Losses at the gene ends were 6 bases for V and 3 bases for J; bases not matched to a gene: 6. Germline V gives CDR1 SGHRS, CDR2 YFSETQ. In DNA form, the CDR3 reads TGCGCCAGCACTAGAGCGGGAGGTGACACCGGGGAGCTGTTTTTT. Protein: CASTRAGGDTGELFF. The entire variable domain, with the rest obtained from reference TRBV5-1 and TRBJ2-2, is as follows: KAGVTQTPRYLIKTRGQQVTLSCSPISGHRSVSWYQQTPGQGLQFLFEYFSETQRNKGNFPGRFSGRQFSNSRSEMNVSTLELGDSALYLCASTRAGGDTGELFFGEGSRLTVL.

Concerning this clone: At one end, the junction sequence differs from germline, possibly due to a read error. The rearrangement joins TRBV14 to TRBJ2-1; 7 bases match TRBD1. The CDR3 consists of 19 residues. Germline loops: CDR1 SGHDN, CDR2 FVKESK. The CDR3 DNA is TGTGCCAGCAGCCCCCCGAGGGCCGTTACAGGGGCCCATTACAATGGGCAGTTCTTC. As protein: CASSPPRAVTGAHYNGQFF.

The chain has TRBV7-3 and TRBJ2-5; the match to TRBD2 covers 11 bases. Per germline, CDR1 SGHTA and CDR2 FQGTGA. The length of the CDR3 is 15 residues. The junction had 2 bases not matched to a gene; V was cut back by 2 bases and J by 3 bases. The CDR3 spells CASSLLAGGEETQYF. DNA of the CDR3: TGTGCCAGCAGCTTATTAGCGGGAGGGGAAGAGACCCAGTACTTC.

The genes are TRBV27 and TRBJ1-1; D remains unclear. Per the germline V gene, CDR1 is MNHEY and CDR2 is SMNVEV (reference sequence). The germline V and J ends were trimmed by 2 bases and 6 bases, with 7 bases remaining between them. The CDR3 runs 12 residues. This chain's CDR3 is CASSLRGAEAFF. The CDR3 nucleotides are TGTGCCAGCAGTTTAAGAGGCGCTGAAGCTTTCTTT.

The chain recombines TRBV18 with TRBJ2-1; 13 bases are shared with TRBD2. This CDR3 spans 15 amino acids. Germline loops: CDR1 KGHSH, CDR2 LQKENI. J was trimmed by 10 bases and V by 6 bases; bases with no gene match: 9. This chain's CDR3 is CASSHGLAGEEEQFF. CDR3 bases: TGTGCCAGCTCTCACGGACTAGCGGGAGAGGAAGAGCAGTTCTTC.

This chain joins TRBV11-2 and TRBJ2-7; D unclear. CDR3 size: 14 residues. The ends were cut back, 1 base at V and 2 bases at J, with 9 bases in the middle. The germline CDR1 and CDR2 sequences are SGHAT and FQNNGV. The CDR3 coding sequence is TGTGCCAGCAGCTTAGTTGGGCAGACCTACGAGCAGTACTTC. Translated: CASSLVGQTYEQYF.

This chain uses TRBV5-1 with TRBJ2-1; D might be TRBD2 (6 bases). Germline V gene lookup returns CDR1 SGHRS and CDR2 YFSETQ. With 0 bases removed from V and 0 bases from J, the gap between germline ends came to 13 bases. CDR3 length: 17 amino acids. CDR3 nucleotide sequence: TGCGCCAGCAGCTTGGACAAGGGACTCAGCTCCTACAATGAGCAGTTCTTC. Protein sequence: CASSLDKGLSSYNEQFF.

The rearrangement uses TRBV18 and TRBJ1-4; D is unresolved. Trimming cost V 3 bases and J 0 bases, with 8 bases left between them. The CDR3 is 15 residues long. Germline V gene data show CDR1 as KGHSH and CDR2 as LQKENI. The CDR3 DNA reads TGTGCCAGCTCACCTGCGAAACCAACTAATGAAAAACTGTTTTTT. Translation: CASSPAKPTNEKLFF.

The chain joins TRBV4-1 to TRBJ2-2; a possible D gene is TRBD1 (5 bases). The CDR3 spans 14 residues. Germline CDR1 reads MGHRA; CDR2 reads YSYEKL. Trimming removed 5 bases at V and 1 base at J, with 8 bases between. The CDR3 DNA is TGCGCCAGCAGCACAGGACAGAACACCGGGGAGCTGTTTTTT. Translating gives CASSTGQNTGELFF.

CDR3 bases: TGCGCCAGCAGCCAAGATCGGACACAGAATCAGCCCCAGCATTTT. Amino acid sequence: CASSQDRTQNQPQHF. The chain links TRBV4-3 to TRBJ1-5, with D perhaps matching TRBD1 (5 bases). V dropped 0 bases and J dropped 4 bases, with 10 bases sitting between them. The CDR3 totals 15 residues. Germline V gene data show CDR1 as LGHNA and CDR2 as YSLEER.

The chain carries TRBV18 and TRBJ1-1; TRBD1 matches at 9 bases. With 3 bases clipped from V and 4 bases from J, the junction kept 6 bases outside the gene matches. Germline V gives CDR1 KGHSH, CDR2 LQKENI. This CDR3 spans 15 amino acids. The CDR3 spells CASSPGTGIGTEAFF. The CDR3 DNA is TGTGCCAGCTCACCTGGGACAGGGATCGGCACTGAAGCTTTCTTT.

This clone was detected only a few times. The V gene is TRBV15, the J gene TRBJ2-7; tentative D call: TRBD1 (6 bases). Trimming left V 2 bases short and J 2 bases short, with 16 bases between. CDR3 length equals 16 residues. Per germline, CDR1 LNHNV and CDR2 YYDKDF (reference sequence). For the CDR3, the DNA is TGTGCCACCAGCAGACTAACAGGGTTACGAACCTACGAGCAGTACTTC. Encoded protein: CATSRLTGLRTYEQYF.

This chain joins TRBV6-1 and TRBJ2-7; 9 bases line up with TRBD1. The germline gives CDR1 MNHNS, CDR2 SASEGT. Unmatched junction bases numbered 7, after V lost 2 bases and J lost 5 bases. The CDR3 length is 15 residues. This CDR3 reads CASSESGTGTHEQYF. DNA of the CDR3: TGTGCCAGCAGTGAATCGGGGACAGGGACCCACGAGCAGTACTTC.

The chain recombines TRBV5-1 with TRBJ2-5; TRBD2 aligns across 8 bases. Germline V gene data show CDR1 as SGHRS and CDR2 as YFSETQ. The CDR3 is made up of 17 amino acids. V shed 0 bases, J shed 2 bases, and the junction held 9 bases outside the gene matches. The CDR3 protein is CASSLGSTSGAQETQYF. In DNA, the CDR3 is TGCGCCAGCAGCTTGGGTTCCACTAGCGGCGCACAAGAGACCCAGTACTTC.